The 3 T cell receptor beta chains below were found in one sample sequenced in a study of blood T cell repertoires in COVID-19. Sequencing used immunoSEQ multiplex PCR; TCRdb keeps in-frame clones, though not all of them. The sample includes 150,000 to 180,000 clones, 76% of them seen just once. Sample: peripheral blood. The receptor source for this set is a woman of 80 years or more with acute or convalescent COVID-19.

The rearrangement links TRBV12-3 or TRBV12-4 to TRBJ2-1; no definite D call. The CDR3 spans 11 residues. V was clipped by 5 bases and J by 9 bases, with 8 bases between them. DNA for the CDR3: TGTGCCAGCAGTACTGATGGTGAGCAGTTCTTC. Translating it yields CASSTDGEQFF.

CDR3 amino acids: CASSYWQGAGNTEAFF. CDR3 coding DNA: TGTGCCAGCAGTTACTGGCAGGGGGCAGGGAACACTGAAGCTTTCTTT. The rearrangement links TRBV6-5 to TRBJ1-1; TRBD1 agrees at 8 bases. The CDR3 runs to 16 residues. Germline CDR1 MNHEY, CDR2 SVGAGI. With 1 base clipped from V and 1 base from J, the junction kept 5 bases outside the gene matches.

The rearrangement uses TRBV9 and TRBJ2-2; 7 bases line up with TRBD1. Germline V lookup: CDR1 SGDLS, CDR2 YYNGEE. V was clipped by 2 bases and J by 2 bases; unmatched bases: 9. This CDR3 is built from 17 residues. The CDR3 nucleotides read TGTGCCAGCAGCGTTGCAACCGGGACAGAAAACACCGGGGAGCTGTTTTTT. It translates to CASSVATGTENTGELFF.